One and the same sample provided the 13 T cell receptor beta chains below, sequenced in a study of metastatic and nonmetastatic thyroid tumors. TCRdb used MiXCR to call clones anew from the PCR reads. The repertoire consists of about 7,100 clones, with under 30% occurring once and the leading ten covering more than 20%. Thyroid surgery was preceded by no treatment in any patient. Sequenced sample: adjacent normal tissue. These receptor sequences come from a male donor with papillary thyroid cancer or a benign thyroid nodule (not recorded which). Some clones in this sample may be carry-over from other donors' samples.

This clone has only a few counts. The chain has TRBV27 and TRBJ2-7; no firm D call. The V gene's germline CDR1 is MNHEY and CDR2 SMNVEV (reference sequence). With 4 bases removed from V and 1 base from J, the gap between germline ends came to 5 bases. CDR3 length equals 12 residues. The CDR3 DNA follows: TGTGCCAGCAGTTCCCAGTCCTACGAGCAGTACTTC. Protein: CASSSQSYEQYF.

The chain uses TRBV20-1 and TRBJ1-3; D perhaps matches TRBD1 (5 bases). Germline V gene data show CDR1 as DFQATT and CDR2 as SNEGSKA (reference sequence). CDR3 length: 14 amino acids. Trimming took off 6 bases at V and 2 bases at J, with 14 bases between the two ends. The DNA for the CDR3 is TGCAGTGCGTCCGTGGGGGTAGCTGGAAACACCATATATTTT. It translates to CSASVGVAGNTIYF.

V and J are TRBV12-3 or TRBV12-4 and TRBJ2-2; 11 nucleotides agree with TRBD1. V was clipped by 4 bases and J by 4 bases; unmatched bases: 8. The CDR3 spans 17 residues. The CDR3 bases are TGTGCCAGCAGTTGGACCGTCGGGACAGGGGGCACCGGGGAGCTGTTTTTT. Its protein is CASSWTVGTGGTGELFF.

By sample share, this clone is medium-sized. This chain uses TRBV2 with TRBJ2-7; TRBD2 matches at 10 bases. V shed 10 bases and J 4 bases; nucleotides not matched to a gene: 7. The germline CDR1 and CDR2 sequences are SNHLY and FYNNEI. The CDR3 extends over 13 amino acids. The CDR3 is CATGLADTYEQYF. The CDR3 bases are TGTGCCACCGGACTAGCGGATACTTACGAGCAGTACTTC.

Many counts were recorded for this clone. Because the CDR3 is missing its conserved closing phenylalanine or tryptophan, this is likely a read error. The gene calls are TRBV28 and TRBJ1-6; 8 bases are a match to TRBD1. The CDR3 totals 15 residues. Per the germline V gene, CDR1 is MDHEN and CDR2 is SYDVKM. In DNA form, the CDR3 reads TGTGCCGGCAGTTTAATGGACAGGGACGATTCACCCCTCCACTGT. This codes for CAGSLMDRDDSPLHC.

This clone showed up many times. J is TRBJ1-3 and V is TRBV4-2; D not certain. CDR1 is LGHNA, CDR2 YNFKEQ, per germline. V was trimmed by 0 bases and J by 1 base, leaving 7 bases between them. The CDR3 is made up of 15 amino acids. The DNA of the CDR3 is TGTGCCAGCAGCCAAGAAATAGGGTCTGGAAACACCATATATTTT. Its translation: CASSQEIGSGNTIYF.

CDR3 nucleotides: TGCGGCGAGTCTCTAGGGGATACGCAGTATTTT. Residues: CGESLGDTQYF. The V call is TRBV29-1, the J call TRBJ2-3, with D uncertain. The CDR3 is 11 amino acids. Germline V lookup: CDR1 SQVTM, CDR2 ANQGSEA.

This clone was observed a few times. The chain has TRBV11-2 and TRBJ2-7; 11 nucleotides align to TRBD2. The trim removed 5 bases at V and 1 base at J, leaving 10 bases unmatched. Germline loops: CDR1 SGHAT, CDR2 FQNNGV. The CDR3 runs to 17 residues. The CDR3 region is CASSPRPSGGLSYEQYF. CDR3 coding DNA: TGTGCCAGCAGCCCCCGGCCTAGCGGGGGGCTTTCCTACGAGCAGTACTTC.

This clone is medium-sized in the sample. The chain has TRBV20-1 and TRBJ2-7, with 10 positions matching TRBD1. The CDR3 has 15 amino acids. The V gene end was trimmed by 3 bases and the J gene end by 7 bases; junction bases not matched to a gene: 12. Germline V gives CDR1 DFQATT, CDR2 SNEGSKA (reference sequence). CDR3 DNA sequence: TGCAGTGCTAGCAATCCGGGACAGGGGTCGGTTGAGCAGTACTTC. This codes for CSASNPGQGSVEQYF.

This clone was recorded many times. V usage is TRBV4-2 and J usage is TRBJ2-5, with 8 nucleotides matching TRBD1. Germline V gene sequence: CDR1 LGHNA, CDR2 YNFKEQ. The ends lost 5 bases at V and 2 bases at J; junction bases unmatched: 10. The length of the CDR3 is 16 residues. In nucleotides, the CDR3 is TGTGCCAGCAGCTTCCGTCCGGGACAGGTACAAGAGACCCAGTACTTC. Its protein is CASSFRPGQVQETQYF.

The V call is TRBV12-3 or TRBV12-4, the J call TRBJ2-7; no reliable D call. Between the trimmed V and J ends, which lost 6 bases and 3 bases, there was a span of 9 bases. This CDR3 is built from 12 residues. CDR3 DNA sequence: TGTGCCAGCAGATACGGTAACTACGAGCAGTACTTC. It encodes CASRYGNYEQYF.

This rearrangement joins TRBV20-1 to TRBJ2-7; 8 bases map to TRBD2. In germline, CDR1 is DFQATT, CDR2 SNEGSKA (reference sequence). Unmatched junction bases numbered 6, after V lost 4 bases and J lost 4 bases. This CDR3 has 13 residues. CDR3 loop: CSAMSGSSYEQYF. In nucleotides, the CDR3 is TGCAGTGCTATGAGCGGGAGTAGTTACGAGCAGTACTTC.

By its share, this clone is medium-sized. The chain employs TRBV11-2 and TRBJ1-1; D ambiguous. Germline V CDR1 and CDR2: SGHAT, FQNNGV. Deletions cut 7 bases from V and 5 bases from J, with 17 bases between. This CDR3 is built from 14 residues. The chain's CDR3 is CASMDYTSVTEAFF. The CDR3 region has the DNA TGTGCCAGCATGGATTACACTTCTGTGACTGAAGCTTTCTTT.